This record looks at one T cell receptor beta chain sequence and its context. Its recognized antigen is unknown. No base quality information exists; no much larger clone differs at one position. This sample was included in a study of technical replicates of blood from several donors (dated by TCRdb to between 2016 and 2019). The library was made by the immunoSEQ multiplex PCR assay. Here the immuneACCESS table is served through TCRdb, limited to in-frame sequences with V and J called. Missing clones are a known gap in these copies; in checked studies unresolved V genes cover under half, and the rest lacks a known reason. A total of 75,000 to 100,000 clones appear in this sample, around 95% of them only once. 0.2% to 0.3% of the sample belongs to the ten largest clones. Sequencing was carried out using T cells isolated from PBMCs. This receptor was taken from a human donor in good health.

The DNA reads TGCGCCAGCAGCTTGGCTGACCATCGGGGGGGTAGCACAGATACGCAGTATTTT. This gives the protein CASSLADHRGGSTDTQYF. The chain is encoded by TRBV5-1 joined to TRBJ2-3, and TRBD2 aligns with 8 junction nucleotides. In the germline V gene, CDR1 corresponds to SGHRS and CDR2 to YFSETQ. Trimming takes 0 bases off V and 0 bases off J; junction bases not matched to a gene: 9. Spanning cysteine to phenylalanine, the CDR3 consists of 18 amino acids. The read is trimmed to its CDR3 DNA, 54 bases read in frame from base 1.